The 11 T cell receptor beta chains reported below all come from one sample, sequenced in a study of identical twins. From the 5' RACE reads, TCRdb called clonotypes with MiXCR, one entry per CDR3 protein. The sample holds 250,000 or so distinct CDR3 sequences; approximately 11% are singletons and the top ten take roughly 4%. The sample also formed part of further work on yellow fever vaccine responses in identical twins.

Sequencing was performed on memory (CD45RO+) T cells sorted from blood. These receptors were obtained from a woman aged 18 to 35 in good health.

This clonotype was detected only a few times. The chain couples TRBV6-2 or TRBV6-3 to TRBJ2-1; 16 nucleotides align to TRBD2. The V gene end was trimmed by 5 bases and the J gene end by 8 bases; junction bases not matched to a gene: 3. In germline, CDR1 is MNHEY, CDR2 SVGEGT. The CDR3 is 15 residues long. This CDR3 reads CASSGGTSGRDEQFF. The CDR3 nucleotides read TGTGCCAGCAGTGGCGGGACTAGCGGGAGGGATGAGCAGTTCTTC.

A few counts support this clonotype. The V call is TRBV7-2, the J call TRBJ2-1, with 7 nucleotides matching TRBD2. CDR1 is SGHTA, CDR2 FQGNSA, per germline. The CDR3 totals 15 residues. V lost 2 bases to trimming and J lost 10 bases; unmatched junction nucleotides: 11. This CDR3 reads CASSLNARGSVEQFF. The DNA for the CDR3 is TGTGCCAGCAGCTTAAACGCGCGCGGGAGCGTCGAGCAGTTCTTC.

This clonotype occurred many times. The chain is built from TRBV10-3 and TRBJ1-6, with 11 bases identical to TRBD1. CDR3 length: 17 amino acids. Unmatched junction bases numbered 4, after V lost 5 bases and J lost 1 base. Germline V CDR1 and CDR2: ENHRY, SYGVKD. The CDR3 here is CAISIGQGASYNSPLHF. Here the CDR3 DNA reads TGTGCCATCAGTATTGGACAGGGGGCTTCCTATAATTCACCCCTCCACTTT.

CDR3 sequence reads: CSAEYPGSYEQYF. The CDR3, as DNA: TGCAGTGCAGAATACCCAGGCTCCTACGAGCAGTACTTC. This chain joins TRBV20-1 and TRBJ2-7; D is uncertain. Germline V gene lookup returns CDR1 DFQATT and CDR2 SNEGSKA (reference sequence). This CDR3 is built from 13 residues. The V and J ends lost 6 bases and 0 bases respectively, with 12 bases between them.

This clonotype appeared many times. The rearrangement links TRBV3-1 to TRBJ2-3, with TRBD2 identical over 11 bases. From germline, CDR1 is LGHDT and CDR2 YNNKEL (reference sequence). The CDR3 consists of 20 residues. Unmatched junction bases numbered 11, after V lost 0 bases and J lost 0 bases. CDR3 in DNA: TGTGCCAGCAGCCAAGATTTTCGGTCTAGCGGGGGGTTGAGCACAGATACGCAGTATTTT. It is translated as CASSQDFRSSGGLSTDTQYF.

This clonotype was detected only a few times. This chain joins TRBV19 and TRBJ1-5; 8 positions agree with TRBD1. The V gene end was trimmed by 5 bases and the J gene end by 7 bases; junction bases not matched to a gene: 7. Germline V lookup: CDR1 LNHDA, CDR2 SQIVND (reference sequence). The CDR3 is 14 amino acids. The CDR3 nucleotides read TGTGCCAGTAGTCCGACAGGGGCAGGGCAGCCCCAGCATTTT. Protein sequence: CASSPTGAGQPQHF.

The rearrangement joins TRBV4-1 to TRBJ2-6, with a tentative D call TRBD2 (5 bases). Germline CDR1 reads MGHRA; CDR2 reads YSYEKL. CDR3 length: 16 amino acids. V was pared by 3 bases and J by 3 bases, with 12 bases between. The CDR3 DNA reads TGCGCCAGCAGCCAGGAATCCGGGGTTGGGGCCAACGTCCTGACTTTC. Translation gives CASSQESGVGANVLTF.

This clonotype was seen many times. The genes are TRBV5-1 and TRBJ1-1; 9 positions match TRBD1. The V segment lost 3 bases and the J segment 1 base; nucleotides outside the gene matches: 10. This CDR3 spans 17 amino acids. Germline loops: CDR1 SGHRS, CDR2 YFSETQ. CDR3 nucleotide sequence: TGCGCCAGCAGCTCTAATACAGGGGGCGCTGGGAACACTGAAGCTTTCTTT. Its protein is CASSSNTGGAGNTEAFF. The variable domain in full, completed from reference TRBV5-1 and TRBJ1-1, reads KAGVTQTPRYLIKTRGQQVTLSCSPISGHRSVSWYQQTPGQGLQFLFEYFSETQRNKGNFPGRFSGRQFSNSRSEMNVSTLELGDSALYLCASSSNTGGAGNTEAFFGQGTRLTVV.

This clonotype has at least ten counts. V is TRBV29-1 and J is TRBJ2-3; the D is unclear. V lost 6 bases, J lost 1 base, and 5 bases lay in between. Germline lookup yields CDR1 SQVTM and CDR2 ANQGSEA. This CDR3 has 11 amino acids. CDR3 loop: CSVRRTDTQYF. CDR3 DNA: TGCAGCGTGCGACGCACAGATACGCAGTATTTT.

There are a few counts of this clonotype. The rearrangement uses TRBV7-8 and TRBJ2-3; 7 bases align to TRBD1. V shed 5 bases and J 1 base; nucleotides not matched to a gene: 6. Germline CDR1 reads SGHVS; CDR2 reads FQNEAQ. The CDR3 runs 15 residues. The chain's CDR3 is CASSPGQLGTDTQYF. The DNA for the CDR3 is TGTGCCAGCAGCCCGGGACAGCTTGGCACAGATACGCAGTATTTT. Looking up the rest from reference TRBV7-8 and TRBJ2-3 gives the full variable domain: GAGVSQSPRYKVAKRGQDVALRCDPISGHVSLFWYQQALGQGPEFLTYFQNEAQLDKSGLPSDRFFAERPEGSVSTLKIQRTQQEDSAVYLCASSPGQLGTDTQYFGPGTRLTVL.

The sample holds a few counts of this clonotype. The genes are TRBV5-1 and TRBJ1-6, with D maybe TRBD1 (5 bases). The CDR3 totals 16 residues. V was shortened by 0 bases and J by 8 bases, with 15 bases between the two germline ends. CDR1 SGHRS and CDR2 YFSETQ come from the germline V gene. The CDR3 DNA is TGCGCCAGCAGCTTGGGGGACCAATCGATTCATTCACCCCTCCACTTT. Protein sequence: CASSLGDQSIHSPLHF.